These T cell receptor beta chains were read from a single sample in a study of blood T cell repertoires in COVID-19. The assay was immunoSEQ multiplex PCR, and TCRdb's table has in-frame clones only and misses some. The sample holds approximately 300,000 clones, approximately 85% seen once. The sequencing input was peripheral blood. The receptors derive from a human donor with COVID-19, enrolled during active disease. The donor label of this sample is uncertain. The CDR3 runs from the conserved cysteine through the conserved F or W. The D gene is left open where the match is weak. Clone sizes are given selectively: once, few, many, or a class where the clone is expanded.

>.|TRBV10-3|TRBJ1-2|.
CAISGALGATANYGYTF
TGTGCCATCAGTGGGGCTTTGGGGGCAACCGCTAACTATGGCTACACCTTC
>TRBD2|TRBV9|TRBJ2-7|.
CASSPREGNGAYEQYF
TGTGCCAGCAGCCCTCGGGAGGGGAATGGAGCCTACGAGCAGTACTTC
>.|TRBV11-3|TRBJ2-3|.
CASSLGGASGTGTDTQYF
TGTGCCAGCAGCCTAGGGGGGGCTAGCGGAACTGGCACAGATACGCAGTATTTT
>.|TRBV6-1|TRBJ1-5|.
CASREARAQHF
TGTGCCAGCAGGGAAGCCCGGGCCCAGCATTTT
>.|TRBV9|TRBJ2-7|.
CASSAAGLGYEQYF
TGTGCCAGCAGCGCCGCGGGACTGGGCTACGAGCAGTACTTC
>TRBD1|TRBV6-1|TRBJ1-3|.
CASSENTGGGGNTIYF
TGTGCCAGCAGTGAAAACACAGGGGGCGGTGGAAACACCATATATTTT
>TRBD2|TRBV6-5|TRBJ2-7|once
CASTSGRRYEQYF
TGTGCCAGCACCAGCGGGAGGAGGTACGAGCAGTACTTC
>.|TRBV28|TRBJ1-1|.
CASSGGDTEAFF
TGTGCCAGCAGTGGGGGGGACACTGAAGCTTTCTTT
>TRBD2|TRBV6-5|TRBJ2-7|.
CAIQREGLYEQYF
TGTGCCATCCAGCGGGAGGGCCTCTACGAGCAGTACTTC
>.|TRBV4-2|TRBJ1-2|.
CASSQSRVQYGYTF
TGTGCCAGCAGCCAAAGCAGGGTTCAGTATGGCTACACCTTC
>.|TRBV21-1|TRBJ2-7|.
CASRSPGQDFYEQYF
TGTGCCAGCAGATCACCGGGACAGGATTTTTACGAGCAGTACTTC
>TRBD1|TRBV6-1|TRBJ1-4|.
CASSGPTGVPNEKLFF
TGTGCCAGCAGTGGGCCCACAGGGGTTCCCAATGAAAAACTGTTTTTT
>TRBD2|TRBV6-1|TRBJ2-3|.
CASSEYSSGNRDTQYF
TGTGCCAGCAGTGAATACTCTAGCGGGAATCGGGATACGCAGTATTTT
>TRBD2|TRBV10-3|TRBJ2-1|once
CAIRTSGGYNEQFF
TGTGCCATCAGAACTAGCGGGGGATACAATGAGCAGTTCTTC
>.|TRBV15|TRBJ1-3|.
CATSRDRGPGGNTIYF
TGTGCCACCAGCAGAGATCGGGGCCCGGGGGGGAACACCATATATTTT
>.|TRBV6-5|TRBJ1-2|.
CAGERGGHGYTF
TGTGCCGGGGAAAGGGGAGGCCATGGCTACACCTTC
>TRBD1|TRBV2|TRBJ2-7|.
CASNLQGPTQYF
TGTGCCAGCAACCTACAGGGGCCCACCCAGTACTTC
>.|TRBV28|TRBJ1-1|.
CASSRIGVGMNTEAFF
TGTGCCAGCAGTCGGATCGGGGTTGGGATGAACACTGAAGCTTTCTTT
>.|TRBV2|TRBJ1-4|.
CASSEWEGHFF
TGTGCCAGCAGTGAATGGGAGGGACACTTTTTT
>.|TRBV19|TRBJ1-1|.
CASSMSGPHTEAFF
TGTGCCAGTAGTATGTCAGGGCCCCACACTGAAGCTTTCTTT
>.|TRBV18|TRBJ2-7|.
CASSPTYEQYF
TGTGCCAGCTCACCCACCTACGAGCAGTACTTC
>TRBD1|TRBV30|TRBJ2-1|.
CASDRVGINEQFF
TGTGCCTCAGACAGGGTGGGGATCAATGAGCAGTTCTTC
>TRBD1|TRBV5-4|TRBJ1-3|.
CASSQGQGTSGNTIYF
TGTGCCAGCAGCCAAGGACAGGGAACCTCTGGAAACACCATATATTTT
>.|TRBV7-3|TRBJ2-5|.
CASGSGLPSQETQYF
TGTGCCAGCGGGTCGGGACTCCCAAGCCAAGAGACCCAGTACTTC
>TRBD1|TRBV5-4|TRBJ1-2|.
CASSSNRGPNYGYTF
TGTGCCAGCAGCTCTAACAGGGGCCCTAACTATGGCTACACCTTC
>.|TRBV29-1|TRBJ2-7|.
CSVEGEGRPYEQYF
TGCAGCGTTGAAGGGGAAGGGAGACCCTACGAGCAGTACTTC
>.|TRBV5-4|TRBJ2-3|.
CASSPTRQGTDTQYF
TGTGCCAGCAGCCCGACACGACAGGGCACAGATACGCAGTATTTT
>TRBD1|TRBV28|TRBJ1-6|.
CASTQGQDNSPLHF
TGTGCCAGCACCCAGGGACAGGATAATTCACCCCTCCACTTT
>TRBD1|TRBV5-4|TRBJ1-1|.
CASSWGQLNTEAFF
TGTGCCAGCAGCTGGGGACAGCTTAACACTGAAGCTTTCTTT
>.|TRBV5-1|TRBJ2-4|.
CASSSNLQGPGTKALLAKNIQYF
TGCGCCAGCAGCTCGAATCTGCAGGGGCCCGGGACCAAAGCGTTGCTAGCCAAAAACATTCAGTACTTC
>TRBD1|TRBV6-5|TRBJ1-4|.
CASRLPGQGNEKLFF
TGTGCCAGCAGGCTACCGGGACAGGGCAATGAAAAACTGTTTTTT
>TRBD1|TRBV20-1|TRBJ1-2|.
CSASGPLRQGVGYGYTF
TGCAGTGCTAGTGGCCCTCTTCGACAGGGCGTTGGCTATGGCTACACCTTC
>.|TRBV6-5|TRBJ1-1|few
CASSSSRGNTEAFF
TGTGCCAGCAGTTCGTCCCGGGGGAACACTGAAGCTTTCTTT
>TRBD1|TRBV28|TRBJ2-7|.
CASTEGQGYEQYF
TGTGCCAGCACCGAAGGACAGGGCTACGAGCAGTACTTC
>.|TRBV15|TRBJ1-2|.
CATSRDTGSLYYGYTF
TGTGCCACCAGCAGAGATACGGGTTCCCTATACTATGGCTACACCTTC
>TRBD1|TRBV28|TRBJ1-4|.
CASSQDRVREKLFF
TGTGCCAGCAGTCAGGACAGGGTACGTGAAAAACTGTTTTTT
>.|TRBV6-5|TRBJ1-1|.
CASSPAVGGVTEAFF
TGTGCCAGCAGTCCCGCGGTGGGGGGGGTTACTGAAGCTTTCTTT
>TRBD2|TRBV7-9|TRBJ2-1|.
CASSYPPRLAGVKNEQFF
TGTGCCAGCAGCTATCCTCCAAGACTAGCGGGAGTAAAGAATGAGCAGTTCTTC
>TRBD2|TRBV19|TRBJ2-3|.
CASSIRGVDTQYF
TGTGCCAGTAGTATACGGGGGGTCGATACGCAGTATTTT
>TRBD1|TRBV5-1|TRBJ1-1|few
CASSGDSPSDTEAFF
TGCGCCAGCAGCGGGGACAGCCCCTCGGACACTGAAGCTTTCTTT
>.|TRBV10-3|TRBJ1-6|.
CAISESEDRSPLHF
TGTGCCATCAGCGAGTCAGAGGATCGGTCACCCCTCCACTTT
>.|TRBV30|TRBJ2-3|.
CAWSVGGPQTDTQYF
TGTGCCTGGAGTGTAGGAGGGCCACAAACCGATACGCAGTATTTT
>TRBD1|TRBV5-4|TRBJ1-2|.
CASSRDGTAGYGYTF
TGTGCCAGCAGCCGTGATGGGACAGCTGGCTATGGCTACACCTTC
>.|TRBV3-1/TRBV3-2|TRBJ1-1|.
CASSQVSREGTEAFF
TGTGCCAGCAGCCAAGTGTCCAGGGAGGGCACTGAAGCTTTCTTT
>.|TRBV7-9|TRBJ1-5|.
CASSLGTEENQPQHF
TGTGCCAGCAGCTTAGGAACGGAGGAAAACCAGCCCCAGCATTTT
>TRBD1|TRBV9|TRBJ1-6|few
CASSVAPAGQGSAYNSPLHF
TGTGCCAGCAGCGTAGCCCCAGCGGGACAGGGTAGCGCCTATAATTCACCCCTCCACTTT
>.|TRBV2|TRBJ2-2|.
CASSETGTGELFF
TGTGCCAGCAGTGAAACAGGAACCGGGGAGCTGTTTTTT
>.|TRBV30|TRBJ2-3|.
CAWAFPGRDTQYF
TGTGCCTGGGCGTTTCCGGGTAGGGATACGCAGTATTTT